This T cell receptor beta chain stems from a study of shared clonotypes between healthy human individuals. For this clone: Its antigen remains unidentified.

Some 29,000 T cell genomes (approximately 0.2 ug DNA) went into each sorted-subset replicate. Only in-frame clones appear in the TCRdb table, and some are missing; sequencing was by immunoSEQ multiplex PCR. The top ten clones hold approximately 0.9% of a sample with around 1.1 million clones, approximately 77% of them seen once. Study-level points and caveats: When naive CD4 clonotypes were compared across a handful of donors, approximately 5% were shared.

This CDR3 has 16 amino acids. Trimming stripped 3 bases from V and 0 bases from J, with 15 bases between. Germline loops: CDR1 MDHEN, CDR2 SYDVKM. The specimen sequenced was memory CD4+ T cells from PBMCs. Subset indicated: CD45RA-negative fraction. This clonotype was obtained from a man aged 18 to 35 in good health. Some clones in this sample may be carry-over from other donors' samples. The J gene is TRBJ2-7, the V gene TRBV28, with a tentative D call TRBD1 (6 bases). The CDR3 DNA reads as TGTGCCAGCAGTTTCGAGGACAGCCGCGGCTCCTACGAGCAGTACTTC. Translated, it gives CASSFEDSRGSYEQYF.